The rows below give T cell receptor beta chains drawn from one sample of a study of blood T cell repertoires in COVID-19. Produced via immunoSEQ multiplex PCR; TCRdb's table is partial and in-frame only. The sample has about 81,000 clones; more than 75% are singletons. The specimen was peripheral blood. The receptors stem from a woman aged 70-85 years with acute or convalescent COVID-19. Each CDR3 is given with its conserved first and last residue. The D gene is left open where the match is weak. Some rows mark clone size as missing; the rest say once, few, many or name a class of expanded clone.

J,D,length,size,V,DNA,CDR3
TRBJ2-1,.,15,once,TRBV20-1,TGCAGTGCTAGTTCGTCTAGAACCCAAAAAAATGAGCAGTTCTTC,CSASSSRTQKNEQFF
TRBJ1-2,TRBD1,15,.,TRBV4-1,TGCGCCAGCAGCCAAGGGCAGGGACAGCTCTATGGCTACACCTTC,CASSQGQGQLYGYTF
TRBJ1-1,TRBD1,14,.,TRBV6-5,TGTGCCAGCAGCTTTGACAGGGGGGGCACTGAAGCTTTCTTT,CASSFDRGGTEAFF
TRBJ2-1,TRBD2,13,.,TRBV28,TGTGCCAGCAGGGTTAGCGGGAGCAATGAGCAGTTCTTC,CASRVSGSNEQFF
TRBJ1-6,.,15,once,TRBV11-2,TGTGCCAGCAGCTTTCGGGGAGACTATAATTCACCCCTCCACTTT,CASSFRGDYNSPLHF
TRBJ2-1,TRBD2,16,.,TRBV3-1/TRBV3-2,TGTGCCAGCAGCCAGCTAGCGGGAGGGCCGGTCAATGAGCAGTTCTTC,CASSQLAGGPVNEQFF
TRBJ2-3,TRBD2,15,.,TRBV2,TGTGCCAGCAGTGTTGTGCGGGGGGACACAGATACGCAGTATTTT,CASSVVRGDTDTQYF
TRBJ1-1,TRBD1,13,once,TRBV19,TGTGCCAGTAGTCCCCGACAGGGGGAGGTAGCTTTCTTT,CASSPRQGEVAFF
TRBJ2-3,TRBD2,18,.,TRBV13,TGTGCCAGCAGCTTAGCTAGCGGGGGGGCAAGATTCACAGATACGCAGTATTTT,CASSLASGGARFTDTQYF
TRBJ2-3,TRBD2,15,.,TRBV5-1,TGCGCCAGCAGCAACGGACTAGCGGGGGCAGATACGCAGTATTTT,CASSNGLAGADTQYF
TRBJ1-2,.,13,.,TRBV6-5,TGTGCCAGCAGTTACCTTCAGAACTATGGCTACACCTTC,CASSYLQNYGYTF
TRBJ1-2,TRBD1,14,.,TRBV27,TGTGCCAGCAGTCGCAGGGACAGCCTTTATGGCTACACCTTC,CASSRRDSLYGYTF
TRBJ1-5,TRBD1,16,.,TRBV18,TGTGCCAGCTCACCACCGCTGGGACAGGGGGATCAGCCCCAGCATTTT,CASSPPLGQGDQPQHF
TRBJ2-3,TRBD2,14,few,TRBV7-2,TGTGCCAGCAACATAATTAGCGGGACAGATACGCAGTATTTT,CASNIISGTDTQYF
TRBJ1-2,.,13,.,TRBV2,TGTGCCAGCCGCGGGGAGCCCCTCTCGGGCTACACCTTC,CASRGEPLSGYTF
TRBJ1-1,TRBD1,15,.,TRBV2,TGTGCCAGCAGTGAATGGGACAGGGGTTCCACTGAAGCTTTCTTT,CASSEWDRGSTEAFF
TRBJ1-1,.,14,.,TRBV2,TGTGCCAGCACCACCCTGGCAGGGAACACTGAAGCTTTCTTT,CASTTLAGNTEAFF
TRBJ1-5,TRBD1,14,.,TRBV6-6,TGTGCCACCGAGGCCAGACAGGGATATGAGCCCCAGCATTTT,CATEARQGYEPQHF
TRBJ2-5,.,16,.,TRBV6-2/TRBV6-3,TGTGCCAGCAGTTACGATGCGGACTCTTTGGGGGAGACCCAGTACTTC,CASSYDADSLGETQYF
TRBJ2-1,.,15,.,TRBV19,TGTGCCAGTTTAAACAGGGTGGTAGGTTTCAATGAGCAGTTCTTC,CASLNRVVGFNEQFF
TRBJ2-2,TRBD1,15,.,TRBV6-5,TGTGCCAGCAGTTATGGACAGGGTGATGGCGGGGAGCTGTTTTTT,CASSYGQGDGGELFF
TRBJ2-1,.,15,few,TRBV29-1,TGCAGCGTTGATGGTAGCGGCCCCCTGAGAAATGAGCAGTTCTTC,CSVDGSGPLRNEQFF
TRBJ1-5,.,13,.,TRBV11-2,TGTGCCAGCAGCTTAGAACGGAATCAGCCCCAGCATTTT,CASSLERNQPQHF
TRBJ1-6,.,15,.,TRBV5-1,TGCGCCAGCAGCTTGGACAGTTTGGGTAATTCACCCCTCCACTTT,CASSLDSLGNSPLHF
TRBJ2-5,TRBD2,16,.,TRBV5-1,TGCGCCAGCAGCCGAAATAGCGGGGGGGCGCAGGAGACCCAGTACTTC,CASSRNSGGAQETQYF